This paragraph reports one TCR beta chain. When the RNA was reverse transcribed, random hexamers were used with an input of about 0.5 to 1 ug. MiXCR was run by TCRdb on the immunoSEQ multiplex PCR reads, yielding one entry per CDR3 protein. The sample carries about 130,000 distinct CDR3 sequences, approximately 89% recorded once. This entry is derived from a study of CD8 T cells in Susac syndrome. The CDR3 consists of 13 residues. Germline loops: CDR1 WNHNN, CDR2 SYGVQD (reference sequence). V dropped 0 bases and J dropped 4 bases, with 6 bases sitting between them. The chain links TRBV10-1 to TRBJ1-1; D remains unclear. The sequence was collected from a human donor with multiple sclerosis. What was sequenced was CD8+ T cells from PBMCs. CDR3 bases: TGCGCCAGCAGTGAGTCGGGTGGCACTGAAGCTTTCTTT. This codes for CASSESGGTEAFF.